Described below is a single T cell receptor (beta chain) sequence and its context. Its cognate antigen is unknown. This specimen comes from a study of spatial heterogeneity in lung cancer. Findings and caveats of the study: Compared with follow-up, resection was when ubiquitous expanded tumor TCRs appeared in blood more.

Time point indicated: sample taken at primary tumor resection. Material for sequencing was whole RNA from tumor, nontumor lung or frozen PBMC, left unsorted. The study tagged each TCR cDNA molecule with a unique molecular identifier. TCRdb re-derived calls from the 5' RACE reads in MiXCR, one entry per CDR3 protein. The data hold 40,000 to 50,000 distinct CDR3 sequences, with approximately 13% observed a single time. V lost 8 bases, J lost 5 bases, and 15 bases lay in between. This CDR3 region has 14 residues. Looked up from germline, CDR1 is MDHEN and CDR2 is SYDVKM. The sample was PBMCs, taken at surgery. This TCR was recovered from a male donor with early-stage non-small cell lung cancer. This chain links TRBV28 with TRBJ2-2; TRBD1 is a possible D gene (6 bases). CDR3 nucleotide sequence: TGTGCCAGCGAAGGACAGAGGGTAACCGGGGAGCTGTTTTTT. Translating gives CASEGQRVTGELFF.